This TCR beta chain was identified in a study of blood T cell repertoires in COVID-19. Study-level information: Material from acute and convalescent COVID-19 was sourced from the United States, Italy and Spain. Sources were T cells, B-cell-depleted T cells, or PBMCs; the material itself was cDNA or gDNA.

A few counts support this clone. Study processing details: Amplified reference gene primers provided the basis for estimating nucleated cell counts. Here immunoSEQ multiplex PCR was the method, and the copy in TCRdb shows in-frame clones only, minus some. V, J and clone size derive from that table, while D and trimming were established from the DNA sequence. The sample records about 160,000 clones, under 85% being singletons. Trimming removed 6 bases from V and 8 bases from J; junction bases left unmatched: 6. CDR3 size: 12 residues. The chain uses TRBV12-3 or TRBV12-4 and TRBJ2-7, with 8 bases aligning to TRBD2. Sequencing was performed on peripheral blood. The TCR was taken from a man between 65 and 79 years old who had recovered from COVID-19. DNA for the CDR3: TGTGCCAGCAGGGGAGCGGGAGCCAAGCAGTACTTC. It is translated as CASRGAGAKQYF.